The source of this T cell receptor (beta chain) is a study of blood T cell repertoires in COVID-19. For the study at large: Sites in the United States, Italy and Spain provided acute and convalescent COVID-19 samples.

In the original processing: Amplification of reference gene primers was used by the study to estimate nucleated cell counts. Sequencing was performed with immunoSEQ multiplex PCR; in TCRdb, only in-frame clones are kept and a portion is missing. That table gives V, J and clone size, and the DNA gave D and trimming. The sample contains about 130,000 clones, around nine tenths of which appear only once. The CDR3 contains 16 residues. V lost 0 bases, J lost 1 base, and 5 bases stayed unmatched. Germline CDR1 SGHKS, CDR2 YYEKEE (reference sequence). One Seattle source followed patients from active infection through their disease course.

This clonotype originated in a woman aged 70-85 years with COVID-19, enrolled during active disease. The sample was peripheral blood. This sequence joins TRBV5-5 and TRBJ2-3; 7 positions match TRBD1. The CDR3 DNA sequence: TGTGCCAGCAGCTTGGGGGCAGGGGGTGGCACAGATACGCAGTATTTT. As protein: CASSLGAGGGTDTQYF.